The present TCR beta chain was sequenced within a study of OX40 agonist ivuxolimab in advanced cancers. For context, the study as a whole: The costimulatory receptor OX40 (CD134) was targeted by ivuxolimab, a fully human IgG2 agonistic monoclonal antibody. The dose-escalation cohort was 82.7% male with a mean age of approximately 59 years, ranging from about 23 to 85. Partial responses were achieved by three dose-escalation patients, of whom one had hepatocellular carcinoma and two had cutaneous melanoma. Patients were allowed to have had prior anti-PD-1, anti-PD-L1 or anti-CTLA-4 therapy, and approximately 43% of the dose-escalation patients had previously received checkpoint inhibitors. Intravenous ivuxolimab was administered to patients every 2 weeks at six dose levels: 0.01, 0.1, 0.3, 1.5, 3 and 10 mg/kg. Among the 50 to 55 dose-escalation patients, around 19 had hepatocellular carcinoma, approximately 15 melanoma, 9 renal cell carcinoma and 9 head and neck cancer. Peripheral TCRbeta sequencing aimed to test whether ivuxolimab altered TCR sequence diversity and caused clonal T-cell expansion. The monotherapy dose-escalation portion (N ≈ 52 patients) of the phase I ivuxolimab trial is reported in the paper.

Patients with a history of autoimmune disease or receiving systemic immunosuppression were excluded from the trial. Peripheral blood for TCR sequencing was collected from all dose cohorts at baseline, on cycle 4 day 1, and on cycle 7 day 1. Samples came from an open-label, multicenter, first-in-human phase I dose-escalation trial of ivuxolimab. Adults with locally advanced or metastatic head and neck squamous cell, hepatocellular, melanoma or renal cell carcinoma were enrolled in the trial. CD4+ and CD8+ T cells were sorted separately from peripheral blood before TCR sequencing. V is clipped by 2 bases and J by 5 bases, and the sequence between their germline boundaries is 9 bases long. Counted from cysteine to phenylalanine, this CDR3 has 13 amino acids. The read is trimmed to its CDR3 DNA, 39 bases read in frame from base 1. Reading the germline V gene gives CDR1 ENHRY and CDR2 SYGVKD. For sequencing of the TCRbeta CDR3 region, genomic DNA was extracted from the sorted cells. The immunoSEQ Assay was used for sequencing of TCRbeta CDR3 regions. TCRdb carries this immuneACCESS record with in-frame sequences only. Its versions omit some clonotypes, under half of them owing to an unresolved V gene in the studies checked, with the rest unexplained. Recorded for this sample are about 59,000 clones; approximately 87% of them occurred a single time. The leading ten clones occupy 0.37% of the sample.

Worth noting for this clone: No cognate antigen has been identified for it. No base qualities exist here, and no much larger clone lies one base off it.

Paper-wide results and their limitations: Low levels of normalized T-cell clonal expansion were also seen in some patients who did not respond. In the 0.1-3.0 mg/kg groups, partial responders had among the lowest normalized peripheral clonal expansion, particularly in CD8+ T cells. At doses of 0.1 to 3.0 mg/kg, clonal expansion of both CD4+ and CD8+ blood T cells was observed from baseline to week 6. The antigen specificity of the peripheral T cells that underwent clonal expansion was not determined. After ivuxolimab, more expanded clones were found on average in CD8+ T cells than in CD4+ T cells.

The sample was CD4+ or CD8+ T cells sorted from blood, taken in a trial of the OX40 agonist ivuxolimab. The receptor's source is an adult with an advanced solid tumor such as melanoma, head and neck, liver or kidney cancer. This chain joins TRBV10-3 to TRBJ2-5; the D segment may tentatively be TRBD1 or TRBD2, each giving 6 matched bases. Read as DNA, the sequence is TGTGCCATCAGTGAGGGGGGGCAGGAGACCCAGTACTTC. The translation is CAISEGGQETQYF.